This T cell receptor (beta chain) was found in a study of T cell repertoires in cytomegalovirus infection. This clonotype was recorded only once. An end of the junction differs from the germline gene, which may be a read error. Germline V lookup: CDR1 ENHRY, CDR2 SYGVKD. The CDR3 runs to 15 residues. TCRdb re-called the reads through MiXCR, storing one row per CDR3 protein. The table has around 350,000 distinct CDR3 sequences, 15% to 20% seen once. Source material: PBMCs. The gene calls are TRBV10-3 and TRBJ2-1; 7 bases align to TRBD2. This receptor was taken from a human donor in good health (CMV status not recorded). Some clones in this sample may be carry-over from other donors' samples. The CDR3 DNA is TGTGGCATCAGTAGCGGTAGCGGGTCCTCGGAGGAGCAGTTCTTC. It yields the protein CGISSGSGSSEEQFF.